This entry features one T cell receptor beta chain sequence. As yet, its antigen is unknown. The sample carries other DNA sequences with the same CDR3. Data came from immunoSEQ multiplex PCR; TCRdb stores just in-frame clones and leaves some out. The sample includes under 1,900,000 clones, 98% to 99% of them seen just once. This entry belongs to a study of shared clonotypes between healthy human individuals. General observations from the study: Naive subsets tended to show greater estimated richness than memory subsets.

Germline V gene sequence: CDR1 SGHRS, CDR2 YFSETQ. The ends lost 2 bases at V and 1 base at J; junction bases unmatched: 0. This CDR3 is built from 14 residues. The sample consisted of naive CD4+ T cells sorted from blood. Stated subset: CD45RA+ positively selected. This sequence originates from a man in his thirties or forties in good health. The V and J genes are TRBV5-1 and TRBJ2-1; TRBD2 aligns across 7 bases. Written as DNA, the CDR3 is TGCGCCAGCAGCTTCGGGGGGTCCTACAATGAGCAGTTCTTC. Protein: CASSFGGSYNEQFF.